This is a list of T cell receptor beta chains from one sample in a study of early T cells in non-severe SARS-CoV-2 infection. TCRdb called the 5' RACE reads again in MiXCR, with one record for every CDR3 protein. This table has under 95,000 distinct CDR3 sequences, 15% appearing once. Sequences were obtained from whole blood. Receptors were obtained from an adult who was a healthcare worker with PCR-confirmed SARS-CoV-2 infection or an uninfected control (not recorded which). Both conserved end residues are part of each CDR3. D genes are given only for firm matches. Clone size is shown for a subset of rows, as once, few, many or a class of expanded clone.

TRBJ2-3 | TRBD1 | TRBV28 | once | CASSSGQHTDTQYF | TGTGCCAGCAGTTCGGGACAGCACACAGATACGCAGTATTTT
TRBJ2-7 | - | TRBV29-1 | many | CSVAGDYEQYF | TGCAGCGTTGCGGGAGACTACGAGCAGTACTTC
TRBJ2-6 | TRBD1 | TRBV5-1 | - | CASSLMTGSTGANVLTF | TGCGCCAGCAGCTTGATGACAGGGTCGACTGGGGCCAACGTCCTGACTTTC
TRBJ2-3 | - | TRBV7-9 | many | CASSLWGDRPTDTQYF | TGTGCCAGCAGCTTATGGGGGGACCGGCCCACAGATACGCAGTATTTT
TRBJ2-7 | TRBD1 | TRBV20-1 | - | CSAEDRGRPGQYF | TGCAGTGCGGAAGACAGGGGCCGGCCAGGGCAGTACTTC
TRBJ1-1 | - | TRBV7-9 | - | CASSENTEAFF | TGTGCCAGCAGCGAGAACACTGAAGCTTTCTTT
TRBJ2-1 | - | TRBV5-1 | - | CASSYLALSNIWRNLYNEQFF | TGCGCCAGCAGCTACCTCGCCCTTTCAAATATTTGGAGAAACCTCTACAATGAGCAGTTCTTC
TRBJ1-1 | TRBD1 | TRBV10-1 | many | CASAYRGNTEAFF | TGCGCCAGCGCTTACAGGGGGAACACTGAAGCTTTCTTT
TRBJ2-1 | TRBD1 | TRBV27 | - | CASSPGQLRNEQFF | TGTGCCAGCTCACCGGGACAGTTAAGAAATGAGCAGTTCTTC
TRBJ1-2 | - | TRBV29-1 | few | CSVGRAYGYTF | TGCAGCGTTGGACGGGCCTATGGCTACACCTTC
TRBJ1-2 | - | TRBV6-1 | few | CASSEGGENYGYTF | TGTGCCAGCAGTGAAGGCGGGGAAAACTATGGCTACACCTTC
TRBJ1-2 | - | TRBV7-9 | - | CASSLGPRVGVHGYTF | TGTGCCAGCAGCTTAGGACCCAGGGTCGGCGTCCATGGCTACACCTTC
TRBJ1-1 | - | TRBV10-3 | few | CATSRKDTEAFF | TGTGCCACCTCCAGGAAAGACACTGAAGCTTTCTTT
TRBJ1-1 | - | TRBV29-1 | few | CSVEGLTNTEAFF | TGCAGCGTTGAAGGACTCACGAACACTGAAGCTTTCTTT
TRBJ2-3 | - | TRBV9 | - | CASSVGSSTDTQYF | TGTGCCAGCAGCGTAGGCTCTAGCACAGATACGCAGTATTTT
TRBJ1-6 | TRBD1 | TRBV6-5 | - | CASSPKSGDRAGSPLHF | TGTGCCAGCAGTCCAAAGTCGGGTGACAGGGCGGGATCACCCCTCCACTTT
TRBJ2-3 | - | TRBV6-2/TRBV6-3 | - | CASSSRDSTDTQYF | TGTGCCAGCAGTTCGAGGGATAGCACAGATACGCAGTATTTT
TRBJ2-1 | TRBD2 | TRBV5-1 | once | CASSLVLADNEQFF | TGCGCCAGCAGCTTGGTACTAGCGGACAATGAGCAGTTCTTC
TRBJ2-1 | - | TRBV7-9 | - | CASSFSYNEQFF | TGTGCCAGCAGCTTCTCCTACAATGAGCAGTTCTTC
TRBJ2-3 | - | TRBV5-4 | - | CASSTGTDTQYF | TGTGCCAGCAGCACTGGCACAGATACGCAGTATTTT
TRBJ2-6 | - | TRBV7-6 | many | CASTLRRPSGANVLTF | TGTGCCAGCACCTTACGGCGACCCTCTGGGGCCAACGTCCTGACTTTC
TRBJ2-7 | - | TRBV5-1 | once | CASSLVQGSHEQYF | TGCGCCAGCAGCTTGGTTCAGGGGTCCCACGAGCAGTACTTC
TRBJ1-2 | - | TRBV20-1 | many | CSVSHGSPDGYTF | TGCAGTGTTAGCCACGGGTCTCCGGATGGCTACACCTTC
TRBJ2-7 | - | TRBV5-1 | few | CASSDRDPLTYEQYF | TGCGCCAGCAGCGATCGGGACCCCCTAACCTACGAGCAGTACTTC
TRBJ2-2 | - | TRBV11-3 | - | CASSKGQNTGELFF | TGTGCCAGCAGCAAGGGACAGAACACCGGGGAGCTGTTTTTT
TRBJ1-3 | - | TRBV24-1 | - | CATRESVHTIYF | TGTGCCACCAGAGAGTCCGTACACACCATATATTTT
TRBJ1-1 | - | TRBV6-5 | many | CASSYGTEAFF | TGTGCCAGCAGTTATGGCACTGAAGCTTTCTTT
TRBJ2-1 | TRBD2 | TRBV30 | many | CAWSGPSGYNEQFF | TGTGCCTGGAGTGGCCCTAGCGGCTACAATGAGCAGTTCTTC
TRBJ2-2 | - | TRBV19 | few | CASSIELARGTGELFF | TGTGCCAGTAGTATTGAACTAGCTCGGGGCACCGGGGAGCTGTTTTTT
TRBJ2-1 | - | TRBV10-3 | - | CAIELNNEQFF | TGTGCCATCGAACTTAACAATGAGCAGTTCTTC
TRBJ2-1 | - | TRBV20-1 | - | CSADPSNEQFF | TGCAGTGCTGACCCTAGCAATGAGCAGTTCTTC
TRBJ2-1 | - | TRBV19 | - | CASSIAGASYNEQFF | TGTGCCAGTAGTATAGCAGGGGCCAGCTACAATGAGCAGTTCTTC
TRBJ2-3 | - | TRBV7-2 | - | CASSLDSVGGTQYF | TGTGCCAGCAGCTTGGATAGCGTGGGGGGTACGCAGTATTTT
TRBJ2-3 | TRBD2 | TRBV29-1 | - | CSVVAGVPDTQYF | TGCAGCGTTGTAGCGGGAGTTCCAGATACGCAGTATTTT
TRBJ2-5 | - | TRBV7-8 | few | CASSLGHQETQYF | TGTGCCAGCAGCTTAGGACACCAAGAGACCCAGTACTTC
TRBJ2-2 | TRBD1 | TRBV7-6 | few | CASSLTGAAHTGELFF | TGTGCCAGCAGCTTAACAGGGGCAGCCCACACCGGGGAGCTGTTTTTT
TRBJ2-2 | - | TRBV28 | few | CASINSHNTGELFF | TGTGCCAGCATCAACAGCCACAACACCGGGGAGCTGTTTTTT
TRBJ1-4 | - | TRBV5-3 | once | CARSLVGGSEKLFF | TGTGCCAGAAGCTTGGTAGGGGGATCTGAAAAACTGTTTTTT
TRBJ1-6 | - | TRBV12-3/TRBV12-4 | many | CASSLTRGGNSPLHF | TGTGCCAGCAGTTTAACCAGGGGTGGTAATTCACCCCTCCACTTT
TRBJ2-7 | - | TRBV7-8 | once | CASSRRAGPSSYEQYF | TGTGCCAGCAGTCGGAGGGCCGGGCCCAGCTCCTACGAGCAGTACTTC
TRBJ2-3 | - | TRBV20-1 | - | CSATIARDPRPADTQYF | TGCAGTGCTACCATAGCTCGGGACCCACGACCCGCAGATACGCAGTATTTT
TRBJ2-2 | - | TRBV5-5 | - | CASSSDTGELFF | TGTGCCAGCAGCAGTGACACCGGGGAGCTGTTTTTT
TRBJ1-1 | - | TRBV12-3/TRBV12-4 | few | CASGRANRYYFATEAFF | TGTGCCAGCGGCAGGGCGAACCGATACTACTTTGCCACTGAAGCTTTCTTT
TRBJ2-3 | - | TRBV29-1 | few | CSVGSASSTDTQYF | TGCAGCGTTGGTTCGGCTTCCAGCACAGATACGCAGTATTTT
TRBJ2-3 | - | TRBV20-1 | few | CSARLGFRTDTQYF | TGCAGTGCTAGGCTGGGGTTTCGCACAGATACGCAGTATTTT
TRBJ1-5 | - | TRBV24-1 | few | CATSGSGGNNQPQHF | TGTGCCACCAGTGGGTCTGGGGGAAATAATCAGCCCCAGCATTTT
TRBJ2-7 | - | TRBV7-6 | many | CASSTGQSDRAYEQYF | TGTGCCAGCAGCACCGGACAGTCGGACCGAGCCTACGAGCAGTACTTC
TRBJ2-7 | TRBD2 | TRBV7-8 | few | CASSSGASGDSYEQYF | TGTGCCAGCAGCTCAGGAGCTAGCGGGGACTCCTACGAGCAGTACTTC
TRBJ2-3 | - | TRBV7-2 | - | CASSLDRVADTQYF | TGTGCCAGCAGCTTAGACAGGGTGGCGGATACGCAGTATTTT
TRBJ2-7 | - | TRBV28 | - | CASSFLGDEQYF | TGTGCCAGCAGTTTTCTTGGCGACGAGCAGTACTTC
TRBJ2-1 | TRBD2 | TRBV20-1 | many | CSGGTSGNEQFF | TGCAGTGGGGGGACTAGCGGGAATGAGCAGTTCTTC
TRBJ2-7 | - | TRBV12-3/TRBV12-4 | - | CASTLGTGAYEQYF | TGTGCCAGCACCCTAGGGACCGGCGCCTACGAGCAGTACTTC
TRBJ2-7 | - | TRBV20-1 | - | CSASATSQYEQYF | TGCAGTGCTAGCGCGACTAGTCAGTACGAGCAGTACTTC
TRBJ2-3 | TRBD2 | TRBV4-2 | - | CASSPRLAGGPDTQYF | TGTGCCAGCAGCCCAAGACTAGCGGGAGGGCCAGATACGCAGTATTTT